The subject of this entry is one T cell receptor beta chain. Clones were sequenced by immunoSEQ multiplex PCR, and TCRdb holds only the in-frame ones, with some missing. This table holds a few hundred thousand clones, just over 85% found once. This sample stems from a study of blood T cell repertoires in COVID-19. Study at large: Collection of acute and convalescent COVID-19 samples took place in the United States, Italy and Spain.

This TCR derives from a woman in her twenties or thirties with active or convalescent COVID-19. Sequencing was performed on peripheral blood.

CDR3 region: CASSPRSPSYEQYF. CDR3 sequence (DNA): TGTGCCAGTAGTCCCCGGTCGCCCTCCTACGAGCAGTACTTC. This chain joins TRBV19 and TRBJ2-7, with D unresolved. V lost 5 bases and J lost 0, with 11 bases in between. The CDR3 extends over 14 amino acids. The germline gives CDR1 LNHDA, CDR2 SQIVND (reference sequence).